The 30 T cell receptor beta chains below all came from one sample that was sequenced in a study of Ad26.COV2.S vaccination and SARS-CoV-2 variants. Method: immunoSEQ multiplex PCR; TCRdb's copy keeps in-frame clones and lacks some. The data show just under 250,000 clones, approximately 90% seen once. Treatment here: around 19 received Ad26.COV2.S at low or high dose, single or two shots; 5 received placebo; per-sample allocation not given. All samples were drawn on day 63, counting from the first vaccine or placebo injection. Sequences were derived from peripheral blood, sampled in a trial of Ad26.COV2.S vaccine versus placebo. These receptor sequences come from a person between 18 and 60 years old who received the Ad26.COV2.S COVID-19 vaccine or a placebo.

The genes are TRBV5-1 and TRBJ2-3, with 9 bases lining up with TRBD2. The CDR3 loop spans 17 amino acids. CDR1 and CDR2 from the germline V gene are SGHRS and YFSETQ. After removal of 7 bases from V and 2 bases from J, the junction contained 14 bases not matched to a gene. The CDR3 is CASPPPKLAGFTDTQYF. The CDR3 DNA reads as TGCGCCAGCCCTCCCCCCAAACTAGCGGGTTTCACAGATACGCAGTATTTT. Full variable domain (rest looked up from reference TRBV5-1 and TRBJ2-3): KAGVTQTPRYLIKTRGQQVTLSCSPISGHRSVSWYQQTPGQGLQFLFEYFSETQRNKGNFPGRFSGRQFSNSRSEMNVSTLELGDSALYLCASPPPKLAGFTDTQYFGPGTRLTVL.

The CDR3 coding sequence is TGTGCCAGCAGTTCCGTGCAGGACTCTGGGGCCAACGTCCTGACTTTC. Its translation is CASSSVQDSGANVLTF. The chain couples TRBV28 to TRBJ2-6; unclear D gene. This CDR3 has 16 amino acids. CDR1 and CDR2 (germline): MDHEN, SYDVKM. V was shortened by 4 bases and J by 0 bases, with 10 bases between the two germline ends. The whole variable domain, filled in from reference TRBV28 and TRBJ2-6, reads DVKVTQSSRYLVKRTGEKVFLECVQDMDHENMFWYRQDPGLGLRLIYFSYDVKMKEKGDIPEGYSVSREKKERFSLILESASTNQTSMYLCASSSVQDSGANVLTFGAGSRLTVL.

The CDR3 protein is CASSQIQGGLGEKLFF. Here the CDR3 DNA reads TGCGCCAGCAGCCAAATTCAAGGCGGGTTGGGGGAAAAACTGTTTTTT. This rearrangement joins TRBV4-3 to TRBJ1-4; D not certain. The CDR3 is 16 residues long. The V end lost 2 bases, the J end lost 8 bases, and 18 bases lay between the germline ends. The germline CDR1 and CDR2 sequences are LGHNA and YSLEER.

V usage is TRBV6-2 or TRBV6-3 and J usage is TRBJ2-7; tentatively, D is TRBD2 (5 bases). The CDR3 length is 16 residues. V gave up 5 bases and J gave up 5 bases, with 22 bases separating them. The germline V gene has CDR1 MNHEY and CDR2 SVGEGT. CDR3 DNA sequence: TGTGCCAGCAGTACCACTAGTGTGAAATTTTCTCACGAGCAGTACTTC. Translated, it gives CASSTTSVKFSHEQYF.

The J gene is TRBJ2-7, the V gene TRBV14; TRBD2 might be the D (5 bases). CDR1 and CDR2 (germline): SGHDN, FVKESK. The CDR3 is made up of 14 amino acids. Trimming removed 6 bases at V and 4 bases at J, with 16 bases between. The CDR3 sequence: CASSPGNQHYEQYF. The CDR3 DNA reads TGTGCCAGCAGTCCGGGAAATCAACATTACGAGCAGTACTTC.

The CDR3 sequence: CASSPEGGLKWTQYF. CDR3 nucleotide sequence: TGTGCCAGCAGTCCGGAGGGCGGGTTGAAATGGACCCAGTACTTC. The chain uses TRBV28 and TRBJ2-5, with D maybe TRBD2 (6 bases). Trimming cost V 5 bases and J 7 bases, with 20 bases left between them. CDR1 MDHEN and CDR2 SYDVKM come from the germline V gene. The CDR3 is 15 residues long.

The chain recombines TRBV11-3 with TRBJ2-7; possibly TRBD2 for D (6 bases). The CDR3 runs 14 residues. V gave up 5 bases and J gave up 7 bases, with 18 bases separating them. Germline V gene sequence: CDR1 SGHNT, CDR2 YENEEA. The chain's CDR3 is CASSPPGGYGEQYF. CDR3 DNA: TGTGCCAGCAGCCCCCCCGGGGGATATGGGGAGCAGTACTTC.

This clone was seen only once. V is TRBV4-1 and J is TRBJ2-2; D uncertain. V lost 4 bases and J 0 bases, leaving 3 bases between the germline ends. The length of the CDR3 is 13 residues. Germline V gene data show CDR1 as MGHRA and CDR2 as YSYEKL. The CDR3 DNA is TGCGCCAGCAGCCTTGCGAACACCGGGGAGCTGTTTTTT. It yields the protein CASSLANTGELFF.

V is TRBV7-9 and J is TRBJ2-1; 9 nucleotides match TRBD2. Trimming took 5 bases from V and 4 from J; bases not matched to a gene: 12. CDR1 is SEHNR, CDR2 FQNEAQ, per germline (reference sequence). This CDR3 contains 17 residues. In nucleotides, the CDR3 is TGTGCCAGCAGCCCTTCGGCCACTAGCGGGTTTTACAATGAGCAGTTCTTC. Amino acid sequence: CASSPSATSGFYNEQFF. Combining the CDR3 with reference TRBV7-9 and TRBJ2-1 gives the whole variable domain DTGVSQNPRHKITKRGQNVTFRCDPISEHNRLYWYRQTLGQGPEFLTYFQNEAQLEKSRLLSDRFSAERPKGSFSTLEIQRTEQGDSAMYLCASSPSATSGFYNEQFFGPGTRLTVL.

CDR3 DNA sequence: TGTGCCAGCAGCCTAGACACCGGGACAGCTTATGGCTACACCTTC. This encodes CASSLDTGTAYGYTF. The chain has TRBV7-2 and TRBJ1-2; 7 bases match TRBD1. The CDR3 loop spans 15 amino acids. After removal of 5 bases from V and 5 bases from J, the junction contained 11 bases not matched to a gene. CDR1 SGHTA and CDR2 FQGNSA come from the germline V gene.

The genes are TRBV30 and TRBJ1-3, with a tentative D call TRBD1 (5 bases). V dropped 3 bases and J dropped 2 bases, with 14 bases sitting between them. CDR1 is GTSNPN and CDR2 is SVGIG in the germline V gene (reference sequence). This CDR3 is built from 15 residues. The CDR3 sequence: CAWRNGGSAGNTIYF. CDR3 in DNA: TGTGCCTGGAGGAATGGGGGAAGCGCTGGAAACACCATATATTTT.

This clone was seen once. The chain couples TRBV19 to TRBJ2-6, with 7 bases matching TRBD1. This CDR3 comprises 16 residues. CDR1 and CDR2 (germline): LNHDA, SQIVND (reference sequence). The V and J ends lost 7 bases and 1 base, in that order; junction bases with no gene match: 7. CDR3 protein: CASIARGYSGANVLTF. The CDR3 coding sequence is TGTGCCAGTATAGCCAGGGGGTATTCTGGGGCCAACGTCCTGACTTTC.

The V gene is TRBV28, the J gene TRBJ2-7; maybe TRBD1 (5 bases). V was shortened by 7 bases and J by 1 base, with 17 bases between the two germline ends. Germline V CDR1 and CDR2: MDHEN, SYDVKM. The CDR3 contains 15 residues. CDR3 region: CASTAPQGGSYEQYF. The DNA for the CDR3 is TGTGCCAGCACCGCGCCGCAGGGTGGATCCTACGAGCAGTACTTC.

The V call is TRBV15, the J call TRBJ2-7; 12 nucleotides line up with TRBD1. CDR3 size: 16 residues. Trimming removed 0 bases from V and 5 bases from J; junction bases left unmatched: 5. CDR1 is LNHNV, CDR2 YYDKDF, per germline (reference sequence). CDR3 residues: CATSRDRGTGGDEQYF. The CDR3 region has the DNA TGTGCCACCAGCAGAGATCGAGGGACAGGGGGCGACGAGCAGTACTTC.

This clone was counted a single time. The chain combines TRBV4-3 with TRBJ2-7; 8 bases map to TRBD1. The length of the CDR3 is 15 residues. The V gene's germline CDR1 is LGHNA and CDR2 YSLEER. After removal of 1 base from V and 3 bases from J, the junction contained 5 bases not matched to a gene. CDR3 region: CASSQVQGAVYEQYF. CDR3 DNA: TGCGCCAGCAGCCAAGTGCAGGGGGCTGTCTACGAGCAGTACTTC.

Regarding this clone: Other nucleotide sequences from this sample produce the same CDR3. This chain connects TRBV3-1 (or the pseudogene TRBV3-2) to TRBJ2-7; 10 bases line up with TRBD2. The J segment lost 7 bases and the V segment lost 1 base, leaving 7 bases of the junction unmatched. Germline CDR1 LGHDT, CDR2 YNNKEL (reference sequence). The CDR3 runs to 15 residues. The CDR3 is CASSQGLAGVGEQYF. As DNA, the CDR3 is TGTGCCAGCAGCCAAGGGCTAGCGGGAGTAGGTGAGCAGTACTTC.

The V and J genes are TRBV5-1 and TRBJ2-5; perhaps TRBD1 as D (6 bases). The germline CDR1 and CDR2 sequences are SGHRS and YFSETQ. This CDR3 is 14 amino acids long. V lost 4 bases, J lost 5 bases, and 15 bases lay in between. The CDR3 sequence: CASSAIRGGETQYF. CDR3 DNA sequence: TGCGCCAGCAGCGCCATCAGGGGTGGGGAGACCCAGTACTTC.

On this clone itself: The sample contains more than one DNA sequence encoding this CDR3. The chain uses TRBV6-5 and TRBJ2-5; D gene uncertain. The CDR3 runs 11 residues. Trimming stripped 0 bases from V and 5 bases from J, with 1 base between. Germline V CDR1 and CDR2: MNHEY, SVGAGI. CDR3 loop: CASSYSETQYF. CDR3 sequence (DNA): TGTGCCAGCAGTTACTCGGAGACCCAGTACTTC.

This chain uses TRBV27 with TRBJ2-2, with D uncertain. This CDR3 comprises 14 residues. V lost 3 bases and J lost 4, with 9 bases in between. Germline loops: CDR1 MNHEY, CDR2 SMNVEV (reference sequence). The CDR3 spells CASSFSGSTGELFF. Written as DNA, the CDR3 is TGTGCCAGCAGTTTTTCGGGCTCCACCGGGGAGCTGTTTTTT.

This chain joins TRBV19 and TRBJ2-2; D is uncertain. The germline V gene encodes CDR1 LNHDA and CDR2 SQIVND (reference sequence). This CDR3 is 16 amino acids long. Trimming shortened V by 7 bases and J by 5 bases, and 20 bases separated the two germline ends. The CDR3 loop is CASTARRTLTTGELFF. CDR3 sequence (DNA): TGTGCCAGTACGGCCAGGAGAACCTTAACAACCGGGGAGCTGTTTTTT. The full variable domain, rest sourced from reference TRBV19 and TRBJ2-2, is DGGITQSPKYLFRKEGQNVTLSCEQNLNHDAMYWYRQDPGQGLRLIYYSQIVNDFQKGDIAEGYSVSREKKESFPLTVTSAQKNPTAFYLCASTARRTLTTGELFFGEGSRLTVL.

J is TRBJ2-5 and V is TRBV7-3; 8 nucleotides agree with TRBD1. The CDR3 spans 15 residues. The ends lost 5 bases at V and 4 bases at J; junction bases unmatched: 9. Germline values: CDR1 SGHTA, CDR2 FQGTGA. The DNA for the CDR3 is TGTGCCAGCAGCCGTTATCCAGGGGGCGCAGAGACCCAGTACTTC. Translation gives CASSRYPGGAETQYF.

The chain has TRBV6-6 and TRBJ2-4; 8 bases match TRBD1. The CDR3 is made up of 11 amino acids. With V trimmed by 5 bases and J by 12 bases, 3 bases remained unmatched. Germline loops: CDR1 MNHNY, CDR2 SVGAGI (reference sequence). In DNA form, the CDR3 reads TGTGCCAGCAGTGGACAGGGCGGTCAGTACTTC. Translation: CASSGQGGQYF.

The genes are TRBV10-3 and TRBJ2-7; no firm D call. The V gene's germline CDR1 is ENHRY and CDR2 SYGVKD. The length of the CDR3 is 13 residues. Between the trimmed V and J ends, which lost 10 bases and 2 bases, there was a span of 15 bases. The CDR3 DNA is TGTGCCACCAGATCGGACCGAGCCTACGAGCAGTACTTC. Protein sequence: CATRSDRAYEQYF.

This chain links TRBV4-1 with TRBJ1-3; tentative D call: TRBD1 (5 bases). Between the trimmed V and J ends, which lost 0 bases and 4 bases, there was a span of 13 bases. Looked up from germline, CDR1 is MGHRA and CDR2 is YSYEKL. CDR3 length: 16 amino acids. This CDR3 is CASSQDDAGGGNTIYF. CDR3 DNA: TGCGCCAGCAGCCAAGATGATGCGGGGGGAGGAAACACCATATATTTT.

Details on this clone: This may be a read error: a much more frequent sequence differs by one nucleotide. CDR3 loop: CASSQVRDGNQPQHF. The CDR3 nucleotides are TGCGCCAGCAGCCAAGTCAGGGATGGCAATCAGCCCCAGCATTTT. The chain links TRBV4-3 to TRBJ1-5; weak D call: TRBD1 (5 bases). CDR1 is LGHNA, CDR2 YSLEER, per germline. The CDR3 is 15 residues long. Trimming removed 1 base at V and 2 bases at J, with 9 bases between.

The V gene is TRBV14, the J gene TRBJ2-3, with 9 bases matching TRBD2. This CDR3 region has 18 residues. Per germline, CDR1 SGHDN and CDR2 FVKESK. With V trimmed by 4 bases and J by 0 bases, 11 bases remained unmatched. The CDR3, as DNA: TGTGCCAGCAGCCCCTTAGCGGGAGAGGGGGTGAGCACAGATACGCAGTATTTT. Translation gives CASSPLAGEGVSTDTQYF.

This clone was counted once. The chain employs TRBV6-2 or TRBV6-3 and TRBJ2-3; a weak D match, TRBD1 (6 bases). The CDR3 is 16 residues long. Germline V gene sequence: CDR1 MNHEY, CDR2 SVGEGT. Trimming pared 6 bases from V and 1 base from J, leaving 17 bases between. The CDR3 DNA follows: TGTGCCAGCAGCCGTCGGACAGTTCATGGCACAGATACGCAGTATTTT. Its translation: CASSRRTVHGTDTQYF.

The sample holds one count of this clone. V is TRBV2 and J is TRBJ2-5; 8 bases agree with TRBD2. The CDR3 totals 15 residues. V shed 10 bases, J shed 4 bases, and the junction held 14 bases outside the gene matches. Germline CDR1 is SNHLY and CDR2 is FYNNEI. CDR3: CATAGGGPPPETQYF. The CDR3 DNA reads as TGTGCCACGGCGGGCGGGGGGCCCCCCCCAGAGACCCAGTACTTC.

This clone was counted a single time. This rearrangement joins TRBV21-1 to TRBJ1-5. TRBV21-1 is a pseudogene locus. The CDR3 is made up of 16 amino acids. CDR3 protein: CASSKARRDLNQPQHF. CDR3 coding DNA: TGTGCCAGCAGCAAAGCGCGTCGGGACTTAAATCAGCCCCAGCATTTT.

The gene calls are TRBV7-6 and TRBJ2-1, with 9 bases fitting TRBD1. In germline, CDR1 is SGHVS, CDR2 FNYEAQ. J lost 3 bases, V lost 2 bases, and 14 bases had no gene match. The CDR3 runs to 19 residues. CDR3 DNA sequence: TGTGCCAGCAGCTTACAATTAGGGACAGGGTCCGGGGTCTACAATGAGCAGTTCTTC. Protein sequence: CASSLQLGTGSGVYNEQFF.